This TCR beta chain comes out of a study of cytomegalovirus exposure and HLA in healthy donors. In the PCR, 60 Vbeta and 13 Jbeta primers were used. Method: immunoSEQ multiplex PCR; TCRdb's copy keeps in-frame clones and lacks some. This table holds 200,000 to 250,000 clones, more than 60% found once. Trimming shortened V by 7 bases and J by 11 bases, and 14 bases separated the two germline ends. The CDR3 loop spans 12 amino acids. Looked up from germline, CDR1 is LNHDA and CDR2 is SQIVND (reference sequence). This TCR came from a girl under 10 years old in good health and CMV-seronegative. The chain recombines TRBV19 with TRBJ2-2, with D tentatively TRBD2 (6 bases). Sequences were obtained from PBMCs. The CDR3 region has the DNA TGTGCCAGTAATTATGGGCGGGAAGAGCTGTTTTTT. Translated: CASNYGREELFF.